This TCR beta chain was identified in a study of Tregs in tolerant kidney transplant recipients. Details on this clone: Its antigen is undetermined.

Some clones are missing from TCRdb's copy, which holds only in-frame ones; the method was immunoSEQ multiplex PCR. The record lists about 52,000 clones, of which the ten most abundant hold about 0.76%. Study outcomes and limitations: Findings come from small patient numbers and require larger validation.

This TCR derives from a human donor who received a combined kidney and bone marrow transplant. The sequencing here drew on CD4+ T cells from blood, taken before the transplant.

The covered CDR3 bases are TGTGCCAGCAGCCCTAGTAGGGGCTATGGC. The encoded protein is CASSPSRGYG. The full CDR3 protein reads CASSPSRGYGYTF. The J gene is TRBJ1-2, the V gene TRBV7-9; D possibly corresponds to TRBD1 (5 bases). The read terminates 3 residues before the CDR3 end, so the remaining end is supplied by the germline J gene. Deletions cut 5 bases from V and 4 bases from J, with 11 bases between. The CDR3 is made up of 13 amino acids. Germline CDR1 is SEHNR and CDR2 is FQNEAQ (reference sequence). Using reference TRBV7-9 and TRBJ1-2 for the parts outside the CDR3, the full variable domain is DTGVSQNPRHKITKRGQNVTFRCDPISEHNRLYWYRQTLGQGPEFLTYFQNEAQLEKSRLLSDRFSAERPKGSFSTLEIQRTEQGDSAMYLCASSPSRGYGYTFGSGTRLTVV.